The 32 T cell receptor beta chains below were found in one sample sequenced in a study of blood T cell repertoires in COVID-19 (dated by TCRdb to the early 2020s). Libraries were built with the immunoSEQ multiplex PCR assay. TCRdb's version of the immuneACCESS table is confined to in-frame rearrangements and falls short of the full clone set. An unresolved V gene accounts for under half of the shortfall where checked; the remainder is of unknown origin. The sample records roughly 200,000 clones, roughly 90% of which are singletons. In total, the top ten clones hold roughly 4% of the sample. Sequenced sample: PBMCs or T cells enriched from blood (not recorded which). The receptors derive from a woman aged 25-40 years who had been exposed to COVID-19.

This clone was counted a single time. The rearrangement links TRBV9 to TRBJ2-5, with TRBD1 matching 9 bases. The germline V gene encodes CDR1 SGDLS and CDR2 YYNGEE. The CDR3 is 16 amino acids. The V segment lost 1 base and the J segment 5 bases; nucleotides outside the gene matches: 9. This chain's CDR3 is CASSVSGTGLGETQYF. As DNA, the CDR3 is TGTGCCAGCAGCGTATCCGGGACAGGGTTAGGGGAGACCCAGTACTTC.

The chain is built from TRBV30 and TRBJ1-5; no clear D. The ends were cut back, 0 bases at V and 9 bases at J, with 12 bases in the middle. This CDR3 is built from 13 residues. Per the germline V gene, CDR1 is GTSNPN and CDR2 is SVGIG (reference sequence). The CDR3 loop reads CAWSVRGSGPQHF. DNA of the CDR3: TGTGCCTGGAGTGTACGAGGGTCAGGGCCCCAGCATTTT. Drawing the rest from reference TRBV30 and TRBJ1-5, the complete variable domain is SQTIHQWPATLVQPVGSPLSLECTVEGTSNPNLYWYRQAAGRGLQLLFYSVGIGQISSEVPQNLSASRPQDRQFILSSKKLLLSDSGFYLCAWSVRGSGPQHFGDGTRLSIL.

This chain connects TRBV19 to TRBJ1-4, with 7 bases that match TRBD1. This CDR3 region has 19 residues. Germline CDR1 is LNHDA and CDR2 is SQIVND (reference sequence). V was pared by 4 bases and J by 0 bases, with 14 bases of the junction left unmatched. The chain's CDR3 is CASSTPSGTDFATNEKLFF. The DNA of the CDR3 is TGTGCCAGTAGTACGCCTTCTGGGACAGACTTTGCAACTAATGAAAAACTGTTTTTT.

V gene TRBV9 combines with J gene TRBJ1-1; D not resolved. Germline V gives CDR1 SGDLS, CDR2 YYNGEE. The CDR3 runs 13 residues. Trimming pared 4 bases from V and 3 bases from J, leaving 10 bases between. As DNA, the CDR3 is TGTGCCAGCAGCCCCTGGCAGGACACTGAAGCTTTCTTT. Its translation: CASSPWQDTEAFF.

The chain is built from TRBV4-2 and TRBJ2-1; D not certain. CDR1 is LGHNA, CDR2 YNFKEQ, per germline. The ends were cut back, 3 bases at V and 4 bases at J, with 13 bases in the middle. This CDR3 is built from 15 residues. For the CDR3, the DNA is TGTGCCAGCAGCCACACAGTCCCACCTTACAATGAGCAGTTCTTC. Translated, it gives CASSHTVPPYNEQFF.

The chain joins TRBV15 to TRBJ1-2, with D possibly TRBD1 on 6 matching bases. This CDR3 comprises 14 residues. Germline loops: CDR1 LNHNV, CDR2 YYDKDF (reference sequence). V shed 5 bases and J shed 0 bases, with 10 bases lying between them. The CDR3, as DNA: TGTGCCACCAGCTCGACAGGTTCTAACTATGGCTACACCTTC. Encoded protein: CATSSTGSNYGYTF.

V gene TRBV10-3 combines with J gene TRBJ1-4, with D uncertain. The CDR3 is made up of 13 amino acids. Germline assignment: CDR1 ENHRY and CDR2 SYGVKD. The V end was cut by 6 bases, the J end by 4 bases, with 9 bases between. CDR3 amino acids: CAISSGFNEKLFF. As DNA, the CDR3 is TGTGCCATCAGCTCAGGTTTTAATGAAAAACTGTTTTTT.

This clone turned up a few times. The chain links TRBV29-1 to TRBJ1-2; D perhaps matches TRBD1 (6 bases). Germline V gene sequence: CDR1 SQVTM, CDR2 ANQGSEA. The CDR3 spans 12 residues. The V gene lost 4 bases and the J gene lost 8 bases, with 14 bases spanning the gap. CDR3 amino acids: CSVGQGLGGYTF. CDR3 bases: TGCAGCGTTGGGCAGGGGTTAGGGGGCTACACCTTC.

V is TRBV5-1 and J is TRBJ2-1; 13 bases map to TRBD2. Per germline, CDR1 SGHRS and CDR2 YFSETQ. The length of the CDR3 is 18 residues. With V trimmed by 3 bases and J by 5 bases, 11 bases remained unmatched. The CDR3: CASSWAGTSGAGDNEQFF. The CDR3 coding sequence is TGCGCCAGCAGCTGGGCTGGGACTAGCGGGGCCGGGGACAATGAGCAGTTCTTC.

The sample holds a few counts of this clone. This rearrangement joins TRBV2 to TRBJ1-2, with TRBD1 identical over 7 bases. CDR1 and CDR2 (germline): SNHLY, FYNNEI. V was clipped by 6 bases and J by 8 bases; unmatched bases: 15. The CDR3 spans 15 residues. The CDR3 DNA follows: TGTGCCAGCAGCTTGACCGCGGCCCAGGGGGAGGGCTACACCTTC. It yields the protein CASSLTAAQGEGYTF.

The V and J genes are TRBV6-1 and TRBJ2-1, with D perhaps TRBD1 (6 bases). The CDR3 runs 15 residues. Germline V gene sequence: CDR1 MNHNS, CDR2 SASEGT. Deletions cut 3 bases from V and 0 bases from J, with 9 bases between. The CDR3: CASSDRGDSYNEQFF. CDR3 in DNA: TGTGCCAGCAGTGACAGGGGAGACTCCTACAATGAGCAGTTCTTC.

This clone has a single count. J is TRBJ2-7 and V is TRBV19; 7 positions agree with TRBD1. There are 12 residues in the CDR3. The germline V gene has CDR1 LNHDA and CDR2 SQIVND (reference sequence). V shed 6 bases and J 3 bases; nucleotides not matched to a gene: 2. The CDR3 sequence: CASSDRDYEQYF. For the CDR3, the DNA is TGTGCCAGTAGCGACAGGGACTACGAGCAGTACTTC.

J is TRBJ2-1 and V is TRBV7-2, with TRBD2 matching 7 bases. V trimming: 0 bases; J trimming: 5 bases; junction bases outside the gene matches: 4. CDR1 and CDR2 from the germline V gene are SGHTA and FQGNSA. The CDR3 runs to 15 residues. The CDR3 DNA reads TGTGCCAGCAGCTTAGCCGGGGGGACCAACAATGAGCAGTTCTTC. Amino acid sequence: CASSLAGGTNNEQFF.

The gene calls are TRBV11-2 and TRBJ1-1, with D perhaps TRBD1 (6 bases). V lost 4 bases and J 6 bases, leaving 15 bases between the germline ends. Looked up from germline, CDR1 is SGHAT and CDR2 is FQNNGV. This CDR3 has 14 amino acids. DNA for the CDR3: TGTGCCAGCAGCTCTGTGAAGGGACACGCTGAAGCTTTCTTT. Residues: CASSSVKGHAEAFF.

The CDR3 DNA follows: TGTGCCAGCAGTTTAGGACAGTCGGGCGGTTATGGCTACACCTTC. Encoded protein: CASSLGQSGGYGYTF. This chain joins TRBV27 and TRBJ1-2; TRBD1 is a possible D gene (6 bases). The V gene lost 2 bases and the J gene lost 5 bases, with 15 bases spanning the gap. In germline, CDR1 is MNHEY, CDR2 SMNVEV (reference sequence). The CDR3 length is 15 residues.

The V call is TRBV3-1 (or the pseudogene TRBV3-2), the J call TRBJ2-7; 14 bases are shared with TRBD2. V lost 3 bases and J lost 7; bases outside the gene matches: 5. Germline V gene lookup returns CDR1 LGHDT and CDR2 YNNKEL (reference sequence). The CDR3 runs to 15 residues. The chain's CDR3 is CASSQTSGGAGEQYF. The CDR3 coding sequence is TGTGCCAGCAGCCAGACTAGCGGGGGGGCCGGAGAGCAGTACTTC.

The J gene is TRBJ1-2, the V gene TRBV5-4, with D uncertain. CDR3 length: 19 amino acids. Germline CDR1 SGHNT, CDR2 YYREEE (reference sequence). Trimming removed 0 bases at V and 0 bases at J, with 21 bases between. The CDR3 bases are TGTGCCAGCAGCTTGGTAGCTACCCTCCTAATACCAACTAACTATGGCTACACCTTC. Its translation is CASSLVATLLIPTNYGYTF.

V and J are TRBV20-1 and TRBJ1-1; D not certain. The CDR3 loop spans 15 amino acids. The germline V and J ends were trimmed by 3 bases and 1 base, with 15 bases remaining between them. Germline CDR1 DFQATT, CDR2 SNEGSKA (reference sequence). CDR3 coding DNA: TGCAGTGCTAGTGGAGAAGGCAGCGGGAACACTGAAGCTTTCTTT. It is translated as CSASGEGSGNTEAFF.

This chain connects TRBV2 to TRBJ1-5; TRBD1 agrees at 8 bases. Looked up from germline, CDR1 is SNHLY and CDR2 is FYNNEI. Trimming removed 6 bases from V and 4 bases from J; junction bases left unmatched: 8. The CDR3 length is 15 residues. CDR3 sequence reads: CASSAGQAVNQPQHF. In DNA form, the CDR3 reads TGTGCCAGCAGCGCGGGACAGGCGGTTAATCAGCCCCAGCATTTT.

V is TRBV6-5 and J is TRBJ1-2, with D perhaps TRBD1 (6 bases). CDR3 size: 14 residues. V lost 6 bases to trimming and J lost 3 bases, with 14 bases between them. Germline lookup yields CDR1 MNHEY and CDR2 SVGAGI. This CDR3 reads CASRSRGHDYGYTF. The CDR3 DNA reads TGTGCCAGCAGATCAAGGGGACACGACTATGGCTACACCTTC.

V gene TRBV30 combines with J gene TRBJ2-7, with TRBD1 as a possible D gene (6 bases). Germline lookup yields CDR1 GTSNPN and CDR2 SVGIG (reference sequence). V was trimmed by 1 base and J by 2 bases, leaving 9 bases between them. CDR3 length: 13 residues. CDR3 protein: CAWSEGVTYEQYF. The CDR3 DNA is TGTGCCTGGAGTGAGGGGGTCACCTACGAGCAGTACTTC.

V gene TRBV30 combines with J gene TRBJ2-5; a weak D match, TRBD2 (5 bases). The ends were cut back, 2 bases at V and 0 bases at J, with 13 bases in the middle. The CDR3 sequence is 15 residues long. The germline CDR1 and CDR2 sequences are GTSNPN and SVGIG (reference sequence). The CDR3 region is CAWSRDNFYQETQYF. CDR3 DNA sequence: TGTGCCTGGAGTCGGGATAATTTTTACCAAGAGACCCAGTACTTC.

The rearrangement joins TRBV24-1 to TRBJ2-7, with D uncertain. Germline V gives CDR1 KGHDR, CDR2 SFDVKD. The CDR3 sequence is 12 residues long. V gave up 2 bases and J gave up 8 bases, with 9 bases separating them. The CDR3 bases are TGTGCCACCAGTGATTCCGGTTTCCAGCAGTACTTC. This sequence encodes CATSDSGFQQYF.

This chain links TRBV9 with TRBJ1-1; TRBD1 agrees at 7 bases. This CDR3 contains 14 residues. The germline CDR1 and CDR2 sequences are SGDLS and YYNGEE. After removal of 4 bases from V and 1 base from J, the junction contained 4 bases not matched to a gene. The CDR3 region is CASSFTGANTEAFF. As DNA, the CDR3 is TGTGCCAGCAGCTTTACAGGGGCGAACACTGAAGCTTTCTTT.

The chain uses TRBV27 and TRBJ1-1; D perhaps matches TRBD1 (6 bases). The V end lost 0 bases, the J end lost 0 bases, and 8 bases lay between the germline ends. This CDR3 has 15 amino acids. Germline lookup yields CDR1 MNHEY and CDR2 SMNVEV (reference sequence). The CDR3 protein is CASSLSPGVNTEAFF. CDR3 DNA: TGTGCCAGCAGTTTATCGCCAGGGGTGAACACTGAAGCTTTCTTT.

The chain employs TRBV30 and TRBJ1-4; TRBD1 is a possible D gene (6 bases). Per the germline V gene, CDR1 is GTSNPN and CDR2 is SVGIG (reference sequence). This CDR3 has 17 amino acids. V shed 2 bases and J shed 0 bases, with 16 bases lying between them. In DNA form, the CDR3 reads TGTGCCTGGAGTATGGTGGGGGCATGGGCAACTAATGAAAAACTGTTTTTT. It translates to CAWSMVGAWATNEKLFF.

V usage is TRBV14 and J usage is TRBJ2-4, with D tentatively TRBD1 (5 bases). Germline loops: CDR1 SGHDN, CDR2 FVKESK. V lost 2 bases and J lost 13, with 12 bases in between. The CDR3 has 12 amino acids. The CDR3 is CASSQTDSKQYF. The CDR3 DNA reads as TGTGCCAGCAGCCAAACTGACAGCAAGCAGTACTTC. Looking up the rest from reference TRBV14 and TRBJ2-4 gives the full variable domain: EAGVTQFPSHSVIEKGQTVTLRCDPISGHDNLYWYRRVMGKEIKFLLHFVKESKQDESGMPNNRFLAERTGGTYSTLKVQPAELEDSGVYFCASSQTDSKQYFGAGTRLSVL.

This chain connects TRBV6-1 to TRBJ1-3; D uncertain. Germline V CDR1 and CDR2: MNHNS, SASEGT. CDR3 size: 17 residues. V dropped 0 bases and J dropped 1 base, with 13 bases sitting between them. CDR3 sequence: CASSEAVGVISGNTIYF. In DNA form, the CDR3 reads TGTGCCAGCAGTGAAGCTGTAGGAGTAATTTCTGGAAACACCATATATTTT.

This clone was counted a single time. Other DNA variants within this sample encode the same CDR3. The chain carries TRBV3-1 (or the pseudogene TRBV3-2) and TRBJ2-2, with D possibly TRBD2 on 5 matching bases. V shed 0 bases and J shed 1 base, with 6 bases lying between them. The germline V gene encodes CDR1 LGHDT and CDR2 YNNKEL (reference sequence). CDR3 length equals 15 residues. The CDR3 nucleotides are TGTGCCAGCAGCCAAGAAGGAGGGAACACCGGGGAGCTGTTTTTT. Translating gives CASSQEGGNTGELFF.

This rearrangement joins TRBV5-1 to TRBJ2-5; TRBD1 is a possible D gene (6 bases). Trimming removed 6 bases from V and 3 bases from J, with 21 bases in between. The CDR3 spans 16 residues. Germline values: CDR1 SGHRS, CDR2 YFSETQ. CDR3 residues: CASIPGRGTLKETQYF. CDR3 sequence (DNA): TGCGCCAGCATCCCCGGTAGGGGGACACTTAAAGAGACCCAGTACTTC.

The chain is built from TRBV5-5 and TRBJ1-4; D remains ambiguous. Trimming cost V 0 bases and J 7 bases, with 7 bases left between them. The CDR3 extends over 13 amino acids. Germline V gene sequence: CDR1 SGHKS, CDR2 YYEKEE (reference sequence). This chain's CDR3 is CASSLGQAEKLFF. DNA of the CDR3: TGTGCCAGCAGCTTGGGACAAGCTGAAAAACTGTTTTTT.

V usage is TRBV25-1 and J usage is TRBJ1-4, with 8 bases matching TRBD1. Germline loops: CDR1 MGHDK, CDR2 SYGVNS. V shed 6 bases, J shed 5 bases, and the junction held 14 bases outside the gene matches. This CDR3 spans 17 amino acids. The DNA for the CDR3 is TGTGCCAGCAGATCGGACAGGGAAAGCGGTTCAAATGAAAAACTGTTTTTT. It specifies CASRSDRESGSNEKLFF.